The T cell receptor beta chain described here comes from a study of blood T cell repertoires in COVID-19. Study background: Spain, Italy and the United States supplied samples that represented acute and convalescent COVID-19. Sample material is recorded as cDNA or gDNA derived from T cells, B-cell-depleted T cells, or PBMCs.

Only in-frame clones appear in the TCRdb table, and some are missing; sequencing was by immunoSEQ multiplex PCR. Of 55,000 to 65,000 clones in the sample, around 83% were seen once. CDR3 length: 15 amino acids. Germline values: CDR1 SNHLY, CDR2 FYNNEI. With V trimmed by 2 bases and J by 5 bases, 8 bases remained unmatched. The material sequenced was peripheral blood. The sequence derives from an elderly woman with acute or convalescent COVID-19. The chain carries TRBV2 and TRBJ1-1, with TRBD1 matching over 7 bases. Here the CDR3 reads CASSETTGLGTEAFF. DNA of the CDR3: TGTGCCAGCAGTGAAACGACAGGGTTGGGGACTGAAGCTTTCTTT.